The clone carrying this T cell receptor (beta chain) was seen repeatedly, ten times or more. The antigen remains undetermined. The junction differs from germline at one of its ends, possibly a read error. This sample is part of a study of T cells in Graves' hyperthyroidism and ophthalmopathy. The CDR3 regions of TCR beta were amplified from RNA transcripts. Primed by the HTBI set, a first-round RT-PCR was run on the TCR CDR3. TCRdb fed the multiplex PCR reads into MiXCR, producing one record per CDR3 protein. The sample holds hundreds of thousands of distinct CDR3 sequences, more than 20% seen once. Germline values: CDR1 SSHAT, CDR2 FNYEAQ (reference sequence). The CDR3 spans 16 residues. Regarding the study as a whole: Stable hyperthyroidism was separated from ophthalmopathy by a model based on 13 V-J features.

The source of this sequence is a woman aged 40 to 50 with Graves' ophthalmopathy. The specimen sequenced was blood. The chain carries TRBV7-7 and TRBJ2-5; 10 nucleotides agree with TRBD2. The CDR3, as DNA: TGTGCTAGCAGCTTAGGAGCGGGAGGGAACCAAGAGACCCAGTACTTC. The encoded protein is CASSLGAGGNQETQYF.